The TCR beta chain under discussion was sequenced for a study of blood T cell repertoires in COVID-19. On the study more broadly: Researchers got acute and convalescent COVID-19 samples from the United States, Italy and Spain. T cells, B-cell-depleted T cells, or PBMCs provided the cDNA or gDNA that served as material.

Trimming pared 0 bases from V and 7 bases from J, leaving 16 bases between. CDR1 is SGHDT, CDR2 YYEEEE, per germline. This CDR3 region has 15 residues. This study enrolled people aged about 18 to 95 from about two dozen US geographic areas. In the original processing: Amplification of reference gene primers was used by the study to estimate nucleated cell counts. TCRdb's copy holds only in-frame clones and misses some; the assay was immunoSEQ multiplex PCR. Clone size and V and J calls were adopted from that table, with D and trimming inferred from the DNA. The table shows a few hundred thousand clones, with roughly nine tenths occurring only once.

This rearrangement joins TRBV5-6 to TRBJ2-5; maybe TRBD2 (5 bases). The receptor comes from a woman aged 25 to 39 who had recovered from COVID-19. Sequences were obtained from PBMCs or T cells enriched from blood (not recorded which). CDR3 DNA: TGTGCCAGCAGCTTGGAGTGGGCCGGGGTTGTGACCCAGTACTTC. This gives the protein CASSLEWAGVVTQYF. Based on the CDR3 plus reference TRBV5-6 and TRBJ2-5, the full variable domain is DAGVTQSPTHLIKTRGQQVTLRCSPKSGHDTVSWYQQALGQGPQFIFQYYEEEERQRGNFPDRFSGHQFPNYSSELNVNALLLGDSALYLCASSLEWAGVVTQYFGPGTRLLVL.